These 15 T cell receptor beta chains were all obtained from the same sample, sequenced in a study of T cell repertoires in cytomegalovirus infection. TCRdb called the reads again in MiXCR, with one record for every CDR3 protein. The data contain 150,000 to 200,000 distinct CDR3 sequences, roughly a fifth of them singletons. Sequenced material: PBMCs. All receptors derive from a human donor in good health (CMV status not recorded). Some clones in this sample may be carry-over from other donors' samples.

The chain recombines TRBV14 with TRBJ2-7; no clear D gene. The CDR3 contains 11 residues. The germline CDR1 and CDR2 sequences are SGHDN and FVKESK. The V and J ends lost 1 base and 4 bases respectively, with 2 bases between them. The CDR3 nucleotides are TGTGCCAGCAGCCAAGCATACGAGCAGTACTTC. Protein: CASSQAYEQYF.

The genes are TRBV15 and TRBJ2-5, with a tentative D call TRBD2 (5 bases). V dropped 0 bases and J dropped 11 bases, with 13 bases sitting between them. There are 13 residues in the CDR3. CDR1 is LNHNV, CDR2 YYDKDF, per germline (reference sequence). The CDR3 DNA reads TGTGCCACCAGCAGAGATTTGCCGGGGTCACAGTACTTC. It codes for CATSRDLPGSQYF.

J is TRBJ2-1 and V is TRBV7-2; tentatively, D is TRBD2 (6 bases). CDR1 and CDR2 from the germline V gene are SGHTA and FQGNSA. The CDR3 contains 17 residues. V dropped 5 bases and J dropped 2 bases, with 19 bases sitting between them. CDR3 DNA sequence: TGTGCCAGCAGCACCTTTAGCGGACCGACCACCTACAATGAGCAGTTCTTC. This translates into CASSTFSGPTTYNEQFF.

V is TRBV5-6 and J is TRBJ2-1; D is perhaps TRBD1 (5 bases). The V and J ends lost 6 bases and 7 bases respectively, with 17 bases between them. CDR3 size: 14 residues. The germline V gene encodes CDR1 SGHDT and CDR2 YYEEEE. The CDR3 region has the DNA TGTGCCAGCACCCCCAGAGAGCCAGGGAATGAGCAGTTCTTC. This translates into CASTPREPGNEQFF.

The V call is TRBV14, the J call TRBJ1-2; no definite D call. CDR1 and CDR2 from the germline V gene are SGHDN and FVKESK. The CDR3 totals 15 residues. Trimming removed 0 bases at V and 4 bases at J, with 12 bases between. Written as DNA, the CDR3 is TGTGCCAGCAGCCAAGACCCTGGGCATATCTATGGCTACACCTTC. This translates into CASSQDPGHIYGYTF.

This clonotype was seen a handful of times. This sequence joins TRBV20-1 and TRBJ1-4, with 8 bases matching TRBD1. V lost 2 bases to trimming and J lost 5 bases; unmatched junction nucleotides: 7. CDR3 size: 15 residues. Germline CDR1 and CDR2: DFQATT and SNEGSKA (reference sequence). CDR3 loop: CSARQPGTGNEKLFF. The CDR3 DNA sequence: TGCAGTGCTAGACAACCAGGGACAGGCAATGAAAAACTGTTTTTT.

The chain joins TRBV20-1 to TRBJ2-1, with D unclear. This CDR3 has 11 amino acids. Germline V gene data show CDR1 as DFQATT and CDR2 as SNEGSKA (reference sequence). V lost 6 bases and J lost 8, with 11 bases in between. CDR3: CSAALSDEQFF. CDR3 DNA: TGCAGTGCCGCCCTATCTGATGAGCAGTTCTTC.

This clonotype has only a few counts. The chain has TRBV7-8 and TRBJ2-1; the D gene is possibly TRBD1 (6 bases). The germline gives CDR1 SGHVS, CDR2 FQNEAQ. This CDR3 is 16 amino acids long. V was shortened by 5 bases and J by 9 bases, with 23 bases between the two germline ends. The CDR3 here is CASSHLKNKGVAEQFF. The CDR3 DNA is TGTGCCAGCAGCCACCTAAAAAACAAGGGGGTCGCTGAGCAGTTCTTC.

This clonotype appeared many times. V is TRBV6-6 and J is TRBJ1-5; 9 positions match TRBD1. CDR3 length equals 17 residues. CDR1 is MNHNY, CDR2 SVGAGI, per germline (reference sequence). The V and J ends lost 6 bases and 11 bases, in that order; junction bases with no gene match: 20. CDR3 bases: TGTGCCAGCAGATCTAAACCGGGACAGGGATCTCCTTGGGCCCAGCATTTT. Protein: CASRSKPGQGSPWAQHF.

The genes are TRBV29-1 and TRBJ2-5, with 13 nucleotides matching TRBD2. V lost 8 bases and J lost 3; bases outside the gene matches: 9. The germline gives CDR1 SQVTM, CDR2 ANQGSEA. The CDR3 length is 15 residues. CDR3 DNA: TGCAGCCTCCTAAGGGGACTAGCGGGGAAAGAGACCCAGTACTTC. Translation: CSLLRGLAGKETQYF.

This chain uses TRBV14 with TRBJ2-1; 7 nucleotides line up with TRBD1. Unmatched junction bases numbered 2, after V lost 3 bases and J lost 0 bases. Germline V lookup: CDR1 SGHDN, CDR2 FVKESK. This CDR3 is 15 amino acids long. The CDR3: CASSQRQGSYNEQFF. The CDR3 DNA follows: TGTGCCAGCAGCCAGAGACAGGGCTCCTACAATGAGCAGTTCTTC.

At least ten counts were recorded for this clonotype. CDR3 DNA sequence: TGTGCCAGCAGCCCGGGGTTAGACATTGGCTATGGCTACACCTTC. Translation gives CASSPGLDIGYGYTF. This rearrangement joins TRBV7-2 to TRBJ1-2; D is unresolved. Germline V gives CDR1 SGHTA, CDR2 FQGNSA. Trimming shortened V by 5 bases and J by 4 bases, and 17 bases separated the two germline ends. The CDR3 runs 15 residues.

The rearrangement uses TRBV28 and TRBJ2-2; perhaps D is TRBD1 or TRBD2 (5 bases each). V was pared by 4 bases and J by 1 base, with 19 bases between. This CDR3 is 18 amino acids long. The V gene's germline CDR1 is MDHEN and CDR2 SYDVKM. CDR3 sequence reads: CASSYLGRGTVNTGELFF. In nucleotides, the CDR3 is TGTGCCAGCAGTTATTTGGGACGAGGGACGGTGAACACCGGGGAGCTGTTTTTT.

Regarding this clonotype: This may be a read error, as it is one base from a much larger clone. The chain is built from TRBV7-2 and TRBJ2-5; 9 nucleotides line up with TRBD2. Looked up from germline, CDR1 is SGHTA and CDR2 is FQGNSA. This CDR3 is 17 amino acids long. Here the CDR3 reads CAGSLASAGGLGETQYF. CDR3 DNA sequence: TGTGCCGGCAGCTTAGCGTCGGCGGGAGGGTTAGGAGAGACCCAGTACTTC.

The J gene is TRBJ2-1, the V gene TRBV11-2; D perhaps matches TRBD2 (6 bases). V was clipped by 1 base and J by 8 bases, with 9 bases between them. CDR3 length: 13 residues. Germline CDR1 is SGHAT and CDR2 is FQNNGV. This CDR3 is CASSLAGAYEQFF. The DNA for the CDR3 is TGTGCCAGCAGCTTAGCGGGAGCGTATGAGCAGTTCTTC.